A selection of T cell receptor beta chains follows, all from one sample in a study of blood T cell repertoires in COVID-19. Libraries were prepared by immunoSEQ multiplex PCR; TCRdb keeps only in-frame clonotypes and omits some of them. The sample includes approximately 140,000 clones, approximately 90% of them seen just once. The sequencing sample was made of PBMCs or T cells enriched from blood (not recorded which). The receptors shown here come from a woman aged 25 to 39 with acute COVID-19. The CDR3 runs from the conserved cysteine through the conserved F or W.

CDR3aa: CASSQVGTGGAGYQETQYF; v_gene: TRBV3-1/TRBV3-2; j_gene: TRBJ2-5
CDR3aa: CASSLLLPGQLPYEQYF; v_gene: TRBV11-3; j_gene: TRBJ2-7
CDR3aa: CATTAGTGDYSNQPQHF; v_gene: TRBV10-3; j_gene: TRBJ1-5
CDR3aa: CASSQQGLGEQFF; v_gene: TRBV4-1; j_gene: TRBJ2-1
CDR3aa: CASSQFRQGSGNTIYF; v_gene: TRBV5-1; j_gene: TRBJ1-3
CDR3aa: CASSLQGENYGYTF; v_gene: TRBV6-2/TRBV6-3; j_gene: TRBJ1-2
CDR3aa: CASSLGGLGLAASYEQYF; v_gene: TRBV7-9; j_gene: TRBJ2-7
CDR3aa: CASRTGGRTEAFF; v_gene: TRBV28; j_gene: TRBJ1-1
CDR3aa: CASSQTKNPTGDYGYTF; v_gene: TRBV4-1; j_gene: TRBJ1-2
CDR3aa: CASSSRTGSEKLFF; v_gene: TRBV5-1; j_gene: TRBJ1-4
CDR3aa: CASSFLAGERGEQFF; v_gene: TRBV19; j_gene: TRBJ2-1
CDR3aa: CASSFGTGVGNTIYF; v_gene: TRBV7-2; j_gene: TRBJ1-3
CDR3aa: CASSDQQVFQPQHF; v_gene: TRBV2; j_gene: TRBJ1-5
CDR3aa: CASSPYGQGRNTQYF; v_gene: TRBV9; j_gene: TRBJ2-3
CDR3aa: CASALQTGVEETQYF; v_gene: TRBV18; j_gene: TRBJ2-5
CDR3aa: CASSLGQGNEKLFF; v_gene: TRBV9; j_gene: TRBJ1-4
CDR3aa: CASSPPLSQGNQPQHF; v_gene: TRBV18; j_gene: TRBJ1-5
CDR3aa: CASGGDRGEAFF; v_gene: TRBV12-5; j_gene: TRBJ1-1
CDR3aa: CASSSIRQGAGELFF; v_gene: TRBV27; j_gene: TRBJ2-2
CDR3aa: CASGERVGEQFF; v_gene: TRBV19; j_gene: TRBJ2-1
CDR3aa: CASSPETEYNEQFF; v_gene: TRBV19; j_gene: TRBJ2-1
CDR3aa: CAIRSSGAGTEQFF; v_gene: TRBV10-3; j_gene: TRBJ2-1
CDR3aa: CASSLYTGTDVIEAFF; v_gene: TRBV7-2; j_gene: TRBJ1-1
CDR3aa: CASSLVTGLAEAFF; v_gene: TRBV7-9; j_gene: TRBJ1-1
CDR3aa: CASSLGTGSVNTEAFF; v_gene: TRBV5-1; j_gene: TRBJ1-1
CDR3aa: CASSQELPRWSSYEQYF; v_gene: TRBV14; j_gene: TRBJ2-7
CDR3aa: CASAAGTGKYNEQFF; v_gene: TRBV7-9; j_gene: TRBJ2-1
CDR3aa: CASSFGTGGNYGYTF; v_gene: TRBV19; j_gene: TRBJ1-2
CDR3aa: CASSPFQLTQGKSQPQHF; v_gene: TRBV7-3; j_gene: TRBJ1-5
CDR3aa: CASSFSAFSGYTF; v_gene: TRBV11-2; j_gene: TRBJ1-2
CDR3aa: CASSLDRLPYNEQFF; v_gene: TRBV28; j_gene: TRBJ2-1
CDR3aa: CASNRDRAPPRRVINEKLFF; v_gene: TRBV28; j_gene: TRBJ1-4
CDR3aa: CASSEWGQLYGYTF; v_gene: TRBV2; j_gene: TRBJ1-2
CDR3aa: CASSLVQPGHRGTYEQYF; v_gene: TRBV7-7; j_gene: TRBJ2-7
CDR3aa: CSAQEYTEAFF; v_gene: TRBV20-1; j_gene: TRBJ1-1
CDR3aa: CASTDRGVGNYGYTF; v_gene: TRBV7-9; j_gene: TRBJ1-2
CDR3aa: CASSSYEDSSPYEQYF; v_gene: TRBV6-2/TRBV6-3; j_gene: TRBJ2-7
CDR3aa: CAISDSEGRGFYGYTF; v_gene: TRBV10-3; j_gene: TRBJ1-2
CDR3aa: CASSLDRGLYNEQFF; v_gene: TRBV28; j_gene: TRBJ2-1
CDR3aa: CATSGTGGLNEQFF; v_gene: TRBV19; j_gene: TRBJ2-1
CDR3aa: CASSFGGYEQYF; v_gene: TRBV12-3/TRBV12-4; j_gene: TRBJ2-7